This T cell receptor beta chain was found in a study of blood T cell repertoires in COVID-19 (dated by TCRdb to about 2020). With respect to the entire study: Collaborator samples came from the United States, Italy and Spain and covered acute and convalescent phases of COVID-19. Samples were obtained from the ongoing ImmuneRACE study (first 160 participants) and from about 1,300 subjects provided by 6 global collaborators. A freely available public database, intended as a resource for researchers studying the immune response to SARS-CoV-2, is where the repertoires were released. The sample metadata nearly always contained a de-identified subject ID, COVID-19 status, age in years and sex. The material from the prospective study consisted of cDNA or gDNA derived from T cells, B-cell-depleted T cells, or PBMCs. Subjects who had been exposed to COVID-19, were actively infected with it, or had recovered from it provided the deeply sampled blood TCRbeta repertoires that made up the dataset. HLA class I and class II types, where available, came from metadata supplied by the sample provider rather than from assay-based typing.

V is cut back by 4 bases and J by 3 bases, with 2 bases in the junction unmatched. The germline V gene encodes CDR1 LGHDT and CDR2 YNNKEL (reference sequence). Counted from cysteine to phenylalanine, this CDR3 has 14 amino acids. Only the CDR3 part of the read is kept: 42 bases, read in frame from the first base. Each collaborating institution followed its own protocols to collect whole blood in K2EDTA tubes. For TCRbeta analysis, collaborator samples were shipped as frozen whole blood, as isolated PBMCs, or as DNA extracted from either sample type. This clone was recorded only once. The specificity of this receptor is unknown. Within one base of it there is no much larger clone, and no base qualities were kept. Points the paper makes about the study in general: Clinical and demographic metadata were provided uncurated, with the amount varying by source and participant.

TCRbeta CDR3 regions were amplified from genomic DNA by means of the immunoSEQ Assay, a bias-controlled multiplex PCR. The paper's processing steps were these. Nucleated cell counts per sample were estimated from amplification of reference gene primers within the assay. Sequence reads were collapsed and filtered to measure the absolute abundance of every unique TCRbeta CDR3 rearrangement. For each sample, productive Simpson clonality was calculated as the square root of Simpson's diversity index across productive rearrangements. This is the immuneACCESS table as TCRdb keeps it, with only in-frame sequences that have V and J called. A part of the clones is gone; compared with another copy, unresolved V genes explain less than half, and the rest is unexplained. The V and J calls and clone size are taken from that table; D and trimming were inferred from the DNA. Recorded for this sample are over 85,000 clones; 85% of them occurred a single time. In total, the top ten clones hold roughly 37% of the sample.

Sequenced: peripheral blood. This clonotype was sampled from an older man with acute or convalescent COVID-19. This sequence uses TRBV3-1 (or the pseudogene TRBV3-2) and TRBJ1-4, with TRBD1 matching 7 junction bases. The nucleotide sequence reads TGTGCCAGCAGCCTCAGGGGGGCTAATGAAAAACTGTTTTTT. This codes for CASSLRGANEKLFF.